The 24 T cell receptor beta chains reported below all come from one sample, sequenced in a study of a mutant IDH1 vaccine in newly diagnosed glioma (dated by TCRdb to the early 2020s). The time point label here, explained by the study, means: week 11, during vaccination. A 20-mer mutant IDH1 peptide at 300 micrograms in Montanide made up each vaccine dose, which was injected subcutaneously together with topical imiquimod. Libraries were prepared through the immunoSEQ multiplex PCR assay. This is the immuneACCESS table as TCRdb keeps it, with only in-frame sequences that have V and J called. A part of the clones is gone; compared with another copy, unresolved V genes explain less than half, and the rest is unexplained. The sample contains roughly 48,000 clones, roughly nine tenths of them found a single time. Over 2% of the sample comes from the top ten. No antigen is known for these receptors. Sample: PBMCs, taken from a glioma patient whose treatment included an IDH1 peptide vaccine. The receptors stem from a man in his forties or fifties with glioma.

V usage is TRBV5-6 and J usage is TRBJ2-1, with 7 bases lining up with TRBD1. CDR1 is SGHDT and CDR2 is YYEEEE in the germline V gene. CDR3 length equals 18 residues. The V and J ends lost 2 bases and 0 bases, in that order; junction bases with no gene match: 11. Here the CDR3 reads CASSFGTGTESSYNEQFF. The CDR3 DNA sequence: TGTGCCAGCAGCTTCGGAACCGGGACAGAGAGCTCCTACAATGAGCAGTTCTTC.

The CDR3 DNA sequence: TGTGCCAGCAGTTTATCAGGCAGGGGGCCTGAGAATAGCAATCAGCCCCAGCATTTT. Encoded protein: CASSLSGRGPENSNQPQHF. This chain joins TRBV28 and TRBJ1-5; TRBD1 matches at 8 bases. V lost 1 base to trimming and J lost 0 bases; unmatched junction nucleotides: 11. Germline lookup yields CDR1 MDHEN and CDR2 SYDVKM. This CDR3 spans 19 amino acids.

The chain employs TRBV30 and TRBJ2-7; no clear D gene. The CDR3 totals 13 residues. V lost 0 bases and J 0 bases, leaving 6 bases between the germline ends. Germline values: CDR1 GTSNPN, CDR2 SVGIG (reference sequence). CDR3: CAWSVGYSYEQYF. The CDR3 DNA sequence: TGTGCCTGGAGTGTAGGCTACTCCTACGAGCAGTACTTC.

This chain joins TRBV7-2 and TRBJ2-3; D unclear. V was shortened by 5 bases and J by 11 bases, with 11 bases between the two germline ends. Germline CDR1 is SGHTA and CDR2 is FQGNSA. This CDR3 has 11 residues. The CDR3 DNA is TGTGCCAGCAGCCCGCAGATGGGGCAGTATTTT. Amino acids: CASSPQMGQYF.

The chain employs TRBV5-1 and TRBJ1-1; 8 bases line up with TRBD1. Germline loops: CDR1 SGHRS, CDR2 YFSETQ. The CDR3 is 14 residues long. V lost 3 bases and J lost 1; bases outside the gene matches: 2. In DNA form, the CDR3 reads TGCGCCAGCAGCTCGGGACAGGCGAACACTGAAGCTTTCTTT. Translating it yields CASSSGQANTEAFF. Looking up the rest from reference TRBV5-1 and TRBJ1-1 gives the full variable domain: KAGVTQTPRYLIKTRGQQVTLSCSPISGHRSVSWYQQTPGQGLQFLFEYFSETQRNKGNFPGRFSGRQFSNSRSEMNVSTLELGDSALYLCASSSGQANTEAFFGQGTRLTVV.

The chain has TRBV7-8 and TRBJ2-7; D gene ambiguous. V was clipped by 4 bases and J by 0 bases, with 7 bases between them. Germline V gene data show CDR1 as SGHVS and CDR2 as FQNEAQ. The CDR3 has 13 amino acids. CDR3 loop: CASSYRLSYEQYF. CDR3 nucleotides: TGTGCCAGCAGCTACCGGCTCTCCTACGAGCAGTACTTC.

This clone was observed once. This rearrangement joins TRBV28 to TRBJ1-1; TRBD1 matches at 7 bases. Germline-derived CDR1 and CDR2 are MDHEN and SYDVKM. This CDR3 is built from 12 residues. J was trimmed by 8 bases and V by 5 bases; bases with no gene match: 5. The CDR3 region has the DNA TGTGCCAGCAGTCCTCGGACAGGCGAAGCTTTCTTT. It codes for CASSPRTGEAFF.

The chain joins TRBV6-5 to TRBJ1-1; no firm D call. This CDR3 is built from 14 residues. With 6 bases removed from V and 0 bases from J, the gap between germline ends came to 11 bases. Germline V gene lookup returns CDR1 MNHEY and CDR2 SVGAGI. DNA of the CDR3: TGTGCCAGCAGGCCGGAGGCCATGAACACTGAAGCTTTCTTT. This codes for CASRPEAMNTEAFF.

This clone was detected only once. The chain is built from TRBV4-2 and TRBJ1-3, with no clear D. V was shortened by 0 bases and J by 4 bases, with 7 bases between the two germline ends. CDR3 size: 14 residues. CDR1 LGHNA and CDR2 YNFKEQ come from the germline V gene. CDR3 loop: CASSQDRRGNTIYF. The CDR3 DNA reads as TGTGCCAGCAGCCAAGATAGAAGGGGAAACACCATATATTTT.

J is TRBJ1-2 and V is TRBV5-6; no clear D gene. The CDR3 length is 17 residues. Trimming took off 0 bases at V and 6 bases at J, with 21 bases between the two ends. Germline V gives CDR1 SGHDT, CDR2 YYEEEE. The CDR3 region is CASSLGPGVGSGNGYTF. The CDR3 DNA sequence: TGTGCCAGCAGCTTGGGCCCCGGAGTTGGGTCGGGCAATGGCTACACCTTC.

This chain links TRBV2 with TRBJ2-7, with 9 bases aligning to TRBD2. The CDR3 length is 18 residues. Germline V gene lookup returns CDR1 SNHLY and CDR2 FYNNEI. The V and J ends lost 7 bases and 0 bases, in that order; junction bases with no gene match: 16. CDR3 in DNA: TGTGCCAGCATTGGGGGCCGAGGACTAGCGACGAGCTCCTACGAGCAGTACTTC. It codes for CASIGGRGLATSSYEQYF.

The V call is TRBV7-9, the J call TRBJ2-5; 8 bases line up with TRBD1. The germline CDR1 and CDR2 sequences are SEHNR and FQNEAQ (reference sequence). Trimming took 5 bases from V and 2 from J; bases not matched to a gene: 4. The CDR3 length is 14 residues. The CDR3 region has the DNA TGTGCCAGCAGCCTAGGGACAGGTCAAGAGACCCAGTACTTC. Amino acids: CASSLGTGQETQYF.

V and J are TRBV7-8 and TRBJ1-2; 7 bases match TRBD1. The V gene end was trimmed by 5 bases and the J gene end by 3 bases; junction bases not matched to a gene: 3. Germline-derived CDR1 and CDR2 are SGHVS and FQNEAQ. There are 13 residues in the CDR3. CDR3 sequence reads: CASSPQGHYGYTF. The CDR3 DNA is TGTGCCAGCAGCCCACAGGGGCACTATGGCTACACCTTC.

The rearrangement links TRBV9 to TRBJ1-5, with D possibly being TRBD1 (5 bases). Trimming pared 4 bases from V and 3 bases from J, leaving 14 bases between. The CDR3 length is 15 residues. Per germline, CDR1 SGDLS and CDR2 YYNGEE. CDR3 in DNA: TGTGCCAGCAGCCCTAGAGACAGTTACAATCAGCCCCAGCATTTT. Residues: CASSPRDSYNQPQHF.

The chain is built from TRBV7-2 and TRBJ2-3, with D perhaps being TRBD1 or TRBD2 (5 bases each). CDR3 length: 17 residues. Trimming shortened V by 6 bases and J by 0 bases, and 19 bases separated the two germline ends. From germline, CDR1 is SGHTA and CDR2 FQGNSA. CDR3 residues: CASRSPGGTASTDTQYF. CDR3 bases: TGTGCCAGCAGGAGCCCTGGGGGAACCGCTAGCACAGATACGCAGTATTTT.

This clone has only one observation. The genes are TRBV6-5 and TRBJ1-4; tentatively, D is TRBD1 (5 bases). V was cut by 7 bases and J by 4 bases, with 13 bases left in between. This CDR3 is built from 14 residues. Germline CDR1 MNHEY, CDR2 SVGAGI. CDR3 nucleotide sequence: TGTGCCAGCAAAATGGGGGGTTATAATGAAAAACTGTTTTTT. Translating it yields CASKMGGYNEKLFF.

The chain uses TRBV15 and TRBJ1-5, with 9 bases that match TRBD1. V gave up 4 bases and J gave up 6 bases; unmatched junction bases: 4. Germline V CDR1 and CDR2: LNHNV, YYDKDF (reference sequence). The CDR3 covers 14 residues. The CDR3 protein is CATSNTGGPQPQHF. The CDR3 DNA reads TGTGCCACCAGCAATACAGGGGGCCCTCAGCCCCAGCATTTT.

This clone appeared once. V gene TRBV5-1 combines with J gene TRBJ1-1; no clear D. This CDR3 is built from 12 residues. The V and J ends lost 4 bases and 4 bases respectively, with 8 bases between them. Germline CDR1 is SGHRS and CDR2 is YFSETQ. As DNA, the CDR3 is TGCGCCAGCAGCCCCTCGACCACTGAAGCTTTCTTT. As protein: CASSPSTTEAFF.

V gene TRBV6-6 combines with J gene TRBJ2-5; no clear D. The CDR3 has 15 amino acids. The germline CDR1 and CDR2 sequences are MNHNY and SVGAGI (reference sequence). V shed 0 bases and J shed 4 bases, with 12 bases lying between them. CDR3: CASSYSLATSETQYF. Here the CDR3 DNA reads TGTGCCAGCAGTTACTCCCTTGCCACCTCAGAGACCCAGTACTTC.

CDR3 coding DNA: TGCGCCAGCAGCCAAGATTTCGGGGAATACGAGCAGTACTTC. Translation: CASSQDFGEYEQYF. The V gene is TRBV4-3, the J gene TRBJ2-7; the D gene is possibly TRBD2 (5 bases). In germline, CDR1 is LGHNA, CDR2 YSLEER. Trimming shortened V by 0 bases and J by 4 bases, and 10 bases separated the two germline ends. The CDR3 spans 14 residues.

This chain links TRBV7-9 with TRBJ2-1; 8 positions agree with TRBD2. Germline assignment: CDR1 SEHNR and CDR2 FQNEAQ (reference sequence). V shed 4 bases and J 4 bases; nucleotides not matched to a gene: 9. The CDR3 spans 16 residues. The CDR3 loop reads CASSSPGASGYNEQFF. The CDR3 coding sequence is TGTGCCAGCAGCTCCCCCGGGGCTAGCGGGTACAATGAGCAGTTCTTC.

The V gene is TRBV6-1, the J gene TRBJ2-3; 7 bases agree with TRBD1. The CDR3 runs 15 residues. CDR1 MNHNS and CDR2 SASEGT come from the germline V gene. The V gene end was trimmed by 5 bases and the J gene end by 2 bases; junction bases not matched to a gene: 7. In nucleotides, the CDR3 is TGTGCCAGCAGTCCCAGGGACAGAGACACAGATACGCAGTATTTT. Translated, it gives CASSPRDRDTDTQYF.

This clone was detected only a few times. This sequence joins TRBV9 and TRBJ1-1; no definite D call. Germline loops: CDR1 SGDLS, CDR2 YYNGEE. Trimming left V 0 bases short and J 0 bases short, with 3 bases between. CDR3 length: 13 residues. The CDR3 nucleotides are TGTGCCAGCAGCGTAGAGTTGAACACTGAAGCTTTCTTT. It yields the protein CASSVELNTEAFF.

The chain employs TRBV4-1 and TRBJ2-1; D possibly uses TRBD1 or TRBD2 (5 bases each). The CDR3 has 16 amino acids. Germline V gene lookup returns CDR1 MGHRA and CDR2 YSYEKL. Between the trimmed V and J ends, which lost 3 bases and 2 bases, there was a span of 14 bases. The DNA for the CDR3 is TGCGCCAGCAGCCAGGGGGAGAAGGGAGCCTACAATGAGCAGTTCTTC. This translates into CASSQGEKGAYNEQFF.